This entry describes one T cell receptor beta chain. Healthy HIV-negative adults without recent acute infections or vaccinations served as donors. Each donor was a Caucasian adult residing in Nashville, Tennessee. CDR1 and CDR2 (germline): SGHVS, FNYEAQ. V gave up 5 bases and J gave up 12 bases, with 20 bases separating them. CDR3 length equals 14 residues. TCRdb keeps only in-frame clones here, not all; method: immunoSEQ multiplex PCR. The data contain more than 900,000 clones, about 84% of them singletons. This sample was included in a study of shared clonotypes between healthy human individuals. This TCR came from a man in his late teens or twenties in good health. Some clones in this sample may be carry-over from other donors' samples. The gene calls are TRBV7-6 and TRBJ2-1; D call uncertain. The sequenced sample consisted of memory CD4+ T cells from PBMCs. The subset denotes: CD45RA-negative fraction. This CDR3 is CASSQTRTVIRQFF. The CDR3 DNA is TGTGCCAGCAGCCAAACACGGACCGTGATCAGGCAGTTCTTC.